The entry below describes one T cell receptor beta chain. The antigen it recognizes is unknown. Trimming removed 4 bases from V and 7 bases from J, leaving 14 bases between the germline ends. The CDR3 runs 13 residues from the cysteine to the phenylalanine. The read is trimmed to its CDR3 DNA, 39 bases read in frame from base 1. Sequences SGDLS (CDR1) and YYNGEE (CDR2) are obtained from the germline V gene. This entry comes from a study of cytomegalovirus exposure and HLA in healthy donors (dated by TCRdb to about 2017). Study-level background: According to an earlier analysis of a few hundred of the donors, about 179 million T cells yielded some 110 million unique TCR beta sequences and approximately 300 Gb of sequence data. The later analysis used no new phenotypic data to find candidate immune exposures, relying instead on TCR beta sequences and their occurrence across donors. The number of donors typed differed by locus, with 629-630 for A, B, C, DRB1 and DQB1, more than 500 for DQA1, some 570 for DPA1, and 450 to 480 for DPB1. The study aimed to test whether signatures of past pathogen exposure could be identified by cataloging public T cell receptors. An early release covering roughly 580 HLA-typed donors comprised about 300 gigabases of sequencing data and roughly 86 million unique TCR sequences. Donor age, sex, ethnicity and CMV serostatus were compiled alongside the repertoire data. Both class I and class II loci were covered by HLA typing, at four-digit resolution. In an earlier analysis of 500 to 650 of the donors, high-throughput TCR beta sequencing was used to judge whether each TCR beta V gene segment behaved as functional or pseudogenic. The study combined high-throughput TCR immunosequencing, statistical association of individual TCRs with disease status, and machine learning to predict cytomegalovirus infection status. Four to six DR-DQ haplotypes were handled as single units for association and clustering because linkage in the cohort was strong. The genetic ancestry cluster associated with self-reported Caucasian donors included roughly 84% of the 300 to 400 genotyped donors. In addition to the first cohort of hundreds of subjects, a separate validation cohort of 120 different subjects was used. On average, approximately 250,000 unique TCR beta nucleotide sequences were sequenced per donor among several hundred genotyped donors of the cohort, with roughly 18% of those sequences being non-productive. All discovery cohort repertoires had been generated using a single sequencing platform. In a later analysis, previously published TCR beta repertoires from some 640 donors were re-analyzed and high-resolution HLA genotyping was added so that TCR occurrence patterns could be studied. A later genetic analysis took genome-wide SNP genotypes for about 55% of the 666 donors and used that subset as a discovery cohort. The study used immunosequencing to profile the T cell repertoires of approximately 650 subjects and linked those repertoires to cytomegalovirus serostatus.

Summary of the overall study and its limitations: According to the authors, the approach could potentially be generalized to other disease states and immunological phenotypes. While some public TCRs were present in many individuals, most TCR sequences turned up only very rarely across donors. In an earlier analysis of a few hundred of the donors, most TCR beta V segments were observed in productive rearrangements about 90% or about 30% of the time, broadly matching IMGT annotations. HLA typing was unavailable for some donors at each locus, so association tests used only the typed subset. According to a later analysis, most CMV-associated TCR beta chains appeared to be HLA-restricted, and the HLA associations seemed to be driven largely by CMV exposure. When HLA alleles, especially DR and DQ, strongly co-occurred, attributing TCR associations to individual alleles was difficult. A later analysis found that HLA-associated TCR beta chains were more clonally expanded and had lower generation probabilities than equally common non-associated chains. Because counts were too low, approximately 15 rarely observed V segments, including chromosome 9 orphons, were excluded from the earlier analysis of 587 of the donors. The presence/absence analyses assumed that sequencing depth was roughly uniform across donors, and that assumption may not be true. In the study, around 150 TCR beta chains were listed as associated with cytomegalovirus. A few of the identified cytomegalovirus-associated TCR beta chains were confirmed in vitro to be specific for cytomegalovirus antigens. Linkage disequilibrium might explain the correlated functional status among segregating V segments, but an unknown experimental factor could not be ruled out. The 87-base-pair reads could not distinguish some IMGT-functional V segments, including TRBV6-2 and TRBV6-3, so those segments were excluded. The classifier was reported to diagnose cytomegalovirus status with high specificity and sensitivity in both the original cohort and the validation cohort. In this cohort, only TCR beta chains were sequenced, and detectable features were limited by the absence of alpha or paired-chain data. A group of highly shared sequence variants was considered likely to be a technical artifact of the sequencing pipeline. A later analysis found that TCR association rates varied across HLA loci, with DRB1 alleles showing the most associated TCRs and HLA-C alleles the fewest. At a false discovery rate of 0.05, a later analysis linked 15,000 to 20,000 TCR beta sequences to specific HLA alleles. Compared with the approximately 720-donor mean, donors in an Asian-associated ancestry cluster had fewer N-insertions in productive TCRs, according to a later genetic analysis. A further reported finding was that TCR beta sequences accurately predicted the HLA-A and HLA-B alleles for most subjects in the first cohort. CMV serostatus was the only immune exposure information available for the cohort. In a later genetic analysis, a missense DCLRE1C variant was associated with V-gene and J-gene trimming of TCR beta chains, and the association was replicated in an independent cohort. A later analysis reported that several top co-occurrence clusters appeared linked to parvovirus B19, influenza, CMV and Epstein-Barr virus.

The cohort was made up of about 610 healthy bone marrow donors. At the time of sampling, all cohort members were nominally healthy, though unrecorded immune exposures were likely present. The donor was CMV seropositive and belonged to the group of some 290 seropositive cohort members. A peripheral blood sample was provided by each donor, and peripheral blood mononuclear cells were used for TCR beta sequencing. The Qiagen DNeasy Blood Extraction Kit was used to extract genomic DNA from the blood cell samples. The library was obtained by the immunoSEQ multiplex PCR assay. The multiplex PCR relied on a mix of 60 forward primers for TCR Vbeta segments and 13 reverse primers for TCR Jbeta segments. The CDR3 region of rearranged TCR beta genes was amplified from genomic DNA with a multiplex PCR assay. The amplified TCR beta libraries were sequenced on the Illumina HiSeq System as 87-base-pair reads. Regarding the original processing steps: Across the 500 to 750 repertoires, a later analysis counted tens of millions of unique TCR beta chains, some 11 million of which were shared by at least two donors. To remove PCR and sequencing errors, raw reads were error-corrected and collapsed into unique sequences using a nearest-neighbor algorithm that merged closely related sequences. To assign V, D and J gene segments, CDR3 sequences were aligned to IMGT reference sequences. For a sequence to be retained, at least a six-nucleotide match to both a V gene segment and a J gene segment was required. A rearrangement was called productive if the CDR3 had no stop codons and remained in frame with V and J, and every other rearrangement was called non-productive. CDR3 was defined by IMGT convention, running from the second conserved V-encoded cysteine to the conserved J-encoded phenylalanine. The earlier analysis of 450 to 750 of the donors excluded any sequence lacking an unambiguous match to a single V gene segment. In an earlier analysis of 500 to 750 of the donors, V segments were called functional above 56.7% productive rearrangements and were called segregating when the between-donor standard deviation exceeded 5%. A statistical classification framework was built for diagnosing cytomegalovirus status from the catalog of TCR beta chain sequences. In a later analysis, TCR nucleotide sequences were compared against IMGT/GENE-DB human TR gene sequences so that V and J genes could be assigned. In a later analysis, CDR3 sequences and most-parsimonious VDJ recombination scenarios were assigned using the TCRdist pipeline. In a later analysis, each TCR beta chain was defined by its CDR3 amino acid sequence together with its V-gene family, and reads lacking a unique V-gene family were excluded. As a way to deal with suspected cross-contamination and a sequencing artifact, a later analysis dropped over 550 nucleotide sequences that were highly shared and had low generation probability. In a later analysis, a clonal expansion index for each public chain was calculated from normalized within-repertoire ranks of inferred template counts. A later analysis computed generation probabilities with a VDJ recombination model fitted to out-of-frame rearrangements, and checked the results against IGoR. Hypergeometric tests were used in a later analysis to score TCR-TCR, TCR-HLA and TCR-CMV co-occurrence, with a repertoire-size bias correction applied to the TCR pairs. A later analysis estimated false discovery rates by permuting HLA or CMV assignments 20 times. In a later analysis, co-occurring TCRs were grouped with DBSCAN, and TCRdist sequence similarity was added when clustering was performed within HLA-allele-positive subsets. Co-occurrence clustering excluded repertoires with fewer than 30,000 or more than 120,000 public chains, plus five with anomalous nucleotide sharing. Held by TCRdb, this immuneACCESS table contains in-frame sequences only and omits some clones. Under half of the omission traces to an unresolved V gene where checked; the cause of the rest is unknown. D and trimming were read from the DNA, whereas the V and J calls and clone size are those reported in that table. For this sample, the table gives 53,000 or so clones. Jointly, the top ten make up roughly an eighth of the sample.

The rearrangement combines TRBV9 with TRBJ1-2; tentative D gene TRBD1, with 6 bases matching. Sequenced material: PBMCs. This TCR was recovered from a man in his late teens or twenties in good health and CMV-seropositive. Here the CDR3 is given as CASSPGGPFGYTF. In nucleotides, the sequence is TGTGCCAGCAGCCCCGGGGGGCCCTTTGGCTACACCTTC.